This TCR beta chain was retrieved from a study of technical replicates of blood from a few donors (dated 2017 in TCRdb). Comment on this clone: What this receptor recognizes is not known. It has no much larger one-base neighbor in the sample; base qualities were not kept.

V is cut back by 6 bases and J by 4 bases, with 11 bases in the junction unmatched. There are 15 amino acids in the CDR3, from cysteine to phenylalanine inclusive. Only the CDR3 portion is preserved as DNA: 45 bases, with reading frame beginning at the first base. The germline V gene (reference sequence) gives CDR1 as LNHDA and CDR2 as SQIVND. Library method: the immunoSEQ multiplex PCR assay. TCRdb holds this immuneACCESS table with in-frame rearrangements only. Some clones are missing; in checked studies, unresolved V genes explain under half, and the rest has no known cause. The sample profile shows 65,000 to 90,000 clones; less than 99% of them were found once. The ten most abundant clones make up approximately 0.2% of the sample.

The sequenced sample consisted of T cells isolated from PBMCs. This chain joins TRBV19 to TRBJ2-7; TRBD1 aligns with 8 central bases. This clonotype originated in a human donor in good health. The sequenced DNA is TGTGCCAGTAGGCAGGACAGGGAACTAATTTACGAGCAGTACTTC. Its product reads: CASRQDRELIYEQYF.